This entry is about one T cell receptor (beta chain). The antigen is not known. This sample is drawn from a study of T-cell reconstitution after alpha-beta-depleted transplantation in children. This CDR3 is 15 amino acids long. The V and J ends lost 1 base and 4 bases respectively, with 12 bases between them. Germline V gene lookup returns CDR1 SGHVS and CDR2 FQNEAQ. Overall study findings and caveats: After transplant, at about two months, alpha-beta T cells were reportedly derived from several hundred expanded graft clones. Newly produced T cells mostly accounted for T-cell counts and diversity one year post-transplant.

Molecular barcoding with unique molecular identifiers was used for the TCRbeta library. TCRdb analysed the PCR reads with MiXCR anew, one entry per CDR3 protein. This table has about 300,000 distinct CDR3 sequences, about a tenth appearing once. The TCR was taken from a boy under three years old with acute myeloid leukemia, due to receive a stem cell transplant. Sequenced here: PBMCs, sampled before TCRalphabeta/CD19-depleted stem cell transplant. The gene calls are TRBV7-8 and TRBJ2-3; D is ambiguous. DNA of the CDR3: TGTGCCAGCAGCTTAGGTCGGGCCACCTCAGATACGCAGTATTTT. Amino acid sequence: CASSLGRATSDTQYF.